One T cell receptor (beta chain) is described in this entry. Sequenced by immunoSEQ multiplex PCR; TCRdb stores in-frame clones only, minus some. The sample records thousands of clones, roughly 70% being singletons. The sample belongs to a study of tumour-infiltrating T cells in Burkitt lymphoma. Turning to the study itself: Productive clonality predicted overall and progression-free survival.

CDR3 size: 10 residues. Germline CDR1 reads MNHNS; CDR2 reads SASEGT. V gave up 7 bases and J gave up 3 bases, with 3 bases separating them. This receptor was obtained from a human donor with diffuse large B-cell lymphoma. The V call is TRBV6-1, the J call TRBJ1-1; D is ambiguous. The sequenced sample consisted of tumor tissue. The CDR3 nucleotides read TGTGCCAGCAAATACACTGAAGCTTTCTTT. Translated, it gives CASKYTEAFF.